The 4 T cell receptor beta chains listed next were all sequenced from one sample in a study of PD-L1 blockade in urothelial cancer. Some clones are missing from TCRdb's copy, which holds only in-frame ones; the method was immunoSEQ multiplex PCR. This sample carries 58,000 or so clones, around 84% of them seen once, and the ten largest clones take 2.5% to 3.5%. The specimen comprised PBMCs, sampled around atezolizumab (anti-PD-L1) treatment. The receptor set was obtained from a man aged 50 or older with urothelial cancer.

The V call is TRBV7-9, the J call TRBJ2-5; 7 bases agree with TRBD1. The CDR3 runs to 17 residues. The junction had 18 bases not matched to a gene; V was cut back by 7 bases and J by 4 bases. The germline CDR1 and CDR2 sequences are SEHNR and FQNEAQ (reference sequence). CDR3 loop: CASTWTRTLPGGETQYF. CDR3 in DNA: TGTGCCAGCACCTGGACCAGGACGTTACCAGGGGGAGAGACCCAGTACTTC.

V usage is TRBV6-1 and J usage is TRBJ1-4; TRBD1 matches at 7 bases. After removal of 4 bases from V and 8 bases from J, the junction contained 7 bases not matched to a gene. This CDR3 region has 14 residues. Per the germline V gene, CDR1 is MNHNS and CDR2 is SASEGT. CDR3 region: CASSGQGGTEKLFF. Written as DNA, the CDR3 is TGTGCCAGCAGTGGGCAGGGGGGTACGGAAAAACTGTTTTTT.

The chain combines TRBV18 with TRBJ1-2; unclear D gene. Germline lookup yields CDR1 KGHSH and CDR2 LQKENI. V lost 2 bases to trimming and J lost 8 bases, with 15 bases between them. This CDR3 comprises 14 residues. The CDR3 sequence is CASSPIGGREGYTF. CDR3 DNA sequence: TGTGCCAGCTCACCAATTGGAGGGAGAGAAGGCTACACCTTC. Drawing the rest from reference TRBV18 and TRBJ1-2, the complete variable domain is NAGVMQNPRHLVRRRGQEARLRCSPMKGHSHVYWYRQLPEEGLKFMVYLQKENIIDESGMPKERFSAEFPKEGPSILRIQQVVRGDSAAYFCASSPIGGREGYTFGSGTRLTVV.

This chain joins TRBV2 and TRBJ2-2; tentative D call: TRBD2 (5 bases). The germline V gene has CDR1 SNHLY and CDR2 FYNNEI. Trimming shortened V by 5 bases and J by 0 bases, and 7 bases separated the two germline ends. CDR3 size: 14 residues. CDR3 nucleotides: TGTGCCAGCAGTCGAGGGCCGAACACCGGGGAGCTGTTTTTT. Protein: CASSRGPNTGELFF.